Listed below are T cell receptor beta chains from one sample, sequenced in a study of CD8 T cells in Susac syndrome. TCRdb passed the immunoSEQ multiplex PCR reads through MiXCR, listing each CDR3 protein once. The sample consists of some 130,000 distinct CDR3 sequences, around 93% of them appearing once. Sequenced input: CD8+ T cells from PBMCs. The origin of the receptors is a human donor with Susac syndrome. The CDR3 runs from the conserved cysteine through the conserved F or W. A D gene is named only where the DNA matches it firmly. Size is omitted from some rows. Given values are once, few, many or a class for expanded clones.

size: few; D: NA; V: TRBV7-7; J: TRBJ2-1; CDR3: CASSLGSSSYNEQFF; DNA: TGTGCTAGCAGCTTGGGGAGTAGCTCCTACAATGAGCAGTTCTTC
size: once; D: TRBD2; V: TRBV30; J: TRBJ2-3; CDR3: CAWSPGTSGTTDTQYF; DNA: TGTGCCTGGAGTCCTGGGACTAGCGGGACGACAGATACGCAGTATTTT
size: NA; D: NA; V: TRBV5-4; J: TRBJ2-3; CDR3: CASRPRVGKTDTQYF; DNA: TGTGCCAGCAGGCCCCGGGTAGGAAAGACAGATACGCAGTATTTT
size: NA; D: NA; V: TRBV30; J: TRBJ1-1; CDR3: CAWSPEAGPGSFF; DNA: TGTGCCTGGAGCCCCGAGGCCGGCCCAGGGTCTTTCTTT
size: NA; D: NA; V: TRBV29-1; J: TRBJ1-1; CDR3: CSVGDVWDTHELLNTEAFF; DNA: TGCAGCGTTGGAGACGTTTGGGACACTCACGAACTATTGAACACTGAAGCTTTCTTT
size: NA; D: TRBD2; V: TRBV27; J: TRBJ2-7; CDR3: CASSLTAGGSYEQYF; DNA: TGTGCCAGCAGTTTGACAGCGGGAGGTTCCTACGAGCAGTACTTC
size: NA; D: TRBD1; V: TRBV27; J: TRBJ2-5; CDR3: CAIGQARTPTYF; DNA: TGTGCCATCGGACAGGCCCGGACTCCTACCTACTTC
size: NA; D: NA; V: TRBV11-2; J: TRBJ2-5; CDR3: CASSLVLPQETQYF; DNA: TGTGCCAGCAGCTTAGTCTTGCCCCAAGAGACCCAGTACTTC
size: NA; D: NA; V: TRBV28; J: TRBJ2-3; CDR3: CASSREWEGHTQYF; DNA: TGTGCCAGCAGTCGGGAATGGGAAGGACATACGCAGTATTTT
size: NA; D: NA; V: TRBV20-1; J: TRBJ2-1; CDR3: CSAPPGASYNEQFF; DNA: TGCAGTGCCCCCCCGGGAGCCTCCTACAATGAGCAGTTCTTC
size: NA; D: NA; V: TRBV2; J: TRBJ1-3; CDR3: CASWRGSSGNTIYF; DNA: TGTGCCAGTTGGCGCGGAAGCTCTGGAAACACCATATATTTT
size: NA; D: NA; V: TRBV9; J: TRBJ2-7; CDR3: CASSSRDRSSYEQYF; DNA: TGTGCCAGCAGCTCGCGCGACAGGAGCTCCTACGAGCAGTACTTC
size: NA; D: TRBD1; V: TRBV9; J: TRBJ2-1; CDR3: CASTLTGQGFSYNEQFF; DNA: TGTGCCAGCACCCTTACGGGACAGGGCTTCTCCTACAATGAGCAGTTCTTC
size: NA; D: NA; V: TRBV9; J: TRBJ2-1; CDR3: CASSVTSNEQFF; DNA: TGTGCCAGCAGCGTCACTAGCAATGAGCAGTTCTTC
size: NA; D: NA; V: TRBV12-3/TRBV12-4; J: TRBJ2-7; CDR3: CASSFNREQYF; DNA: TGTGCCAGCAGTTTTAACCGGGAGCAGTACTTC
size: NA; D: NA; V: TRBV4-1; J: TRBJ1-5; CDR3: CASSQEVFQPQHF; DNA: TGCGCCAGCAGCCAAGAAGTGTTTCAGCCCCAGCATTTT
size: NA; D: NA; V: TRBV12-3/TRBV12-4; J: TRBJ2-6; CDR3: CASSQTIGYLGDGANVLTF; DNA: TGTGCCAGCAGCCAAACCATAGGATACCTGGGAGATGGGGCCAACGTCCTGACTTTC
size: NA; D: TRBD2; V: TRBV20-1; J: TRBJ2-1; CDR3: CSAPPVAGPYNEQFF; DNA: TGCAGTGCGCCCCCGGTAGCGGGCCCCTACAATGAGCAGTTCTTC
size: NA; D: NA; V: TRBV7-9; J: TRBJ2-7; CDR3: CASSLLDRYYEQYF; DNA: TGTGCCAGCAGCCTACTGGACAGATACTACGAGCAGTACTTC
size: NA; D: NA; V: TRBV5-1; J: TRBJ1-1; CDR3: CASSFRTVNTEAFF; DNA: TGCGCCAGCAGCTTCAGGACAGTCAACACTGAAGCTTTCTTT
size: once; D: NA; V: TRBV9; J: TRBJ2-3; CDR3: CASSDPRESTDTQYF; DNA: TGTGCCAGCAGCGACCCCCGGGAGTCCACAGATACGCAGTATTTT
size: NA; D: NA; V: TRBV29-1; J: TRBJ1-2; CDR3: CSVELDSSYGYTF; DNA: TGCAGCGTTGAACTGGACAGTAGCTATGGCTACACCTTC
size: NA; D: NA; V: TRBV2; J: TRBJ1-6; CDR3: CASSEGASHYNSPLHF; DNA: TGTGCCAGCAGTGAAGGGGCTTCCCACTATAATTCACCCCTCCACTTT
size: NA; D: TRBD1; V: TRBV27; J: TRBJ2-7; CDR3: CASSLSQGNSYEQYF; DNA: TGTGCCAGCAGTTTATCACAGGGGAATTCCTACGAGCAGTACTTC
size: NA; D: TRBD2; V: TRBV12-3/TRBV12-4; J: TRBJ2-1; CDR3: CASSMTIAGGTYNEQFF; DNA: TGTGCCAGCAGTATGACGATAGCGGGAGGAACCTACAATGAGCAGTTCTTC
size: NA; D: NA; V: TRBV9; J: TRBJ2-2; CDR3: CASSVATGRQVFANTGELFF; DNA: TGTGCCAGCAGCGTAGCTACGGGGCGACAGGTCTTCGCGAACACCGGGGAGCTGTTTTTT
size: NA; D: NA; V: TRBV7-2; J: TRBJ2-7; CDR3: CASSLPYTGTGHGARDEQYF; DNA: TGTGCCAGCAGCTTACCGTATACCGGGACGGGGCACGGGGCCAGGGACGAGCAGTACTTC
size: NA; D: TRBD1; V: TRBV25-1; J: TRBJ2-2; CDR3: CASSAYRGGITGELFF; DNA: TGTGCCAGCAGTGCTTACAGGGGCGGAATCACCGGGGAGCTGTTTTTT
size: NA; D: NA; V: TRBV27; J: TRBJ1-2; CDR3: CASSFGMTYGYTF; DNA: TGTGCCAGCAGTTTTGGGATGACCTATGGCTACACCTTC
size: NA; D: NA; V: TRBV30; J: TRBJ2-7; CDR3: CAWSVGRQHYEQYF; DNA: TGTGCCTGGAGTGTAGGTCGGCAGCACTACGAGCAGTACTTC
size: NA; D: NA; V: TRBV2; J: TRBJ2-7; CDR3: CASSEDVGFVYEQYF; DNA: TGTGCCAGCAGTGAAGATGTAGGGTTCGTCTACGAGCAGTACTTC
size: NA; D: TRBD1; V: TRBV18; J: TRBJ1-2; CDR3: CASSILDRERYGYTF; DNA: TGTGCCAGCTCAATCCTTGACAGGGAACGGTATGGCTACACCTTC
size: NA; D: NA; V: TRBV6-2/TRBV6-3; J: TRBJ2-7; CDR3: CASSESPYEQYF; DNA: TGTGCCAGCAGTGAAAGCCCCTACGAGCAGTACTTC
size: NA; D: NA; V: TRBV5-1; J: TRBJ1-2; CDR3: CASSPVEGYGYTF; DNA: TGCGCCAGCAGCCCCGTGGAAGGGTATGGCTACACCTTC
size: NA; D: NA; V: TRBV12-3/TRBV12-4; J: TRBJ2-1; CDR3: CASSRPNEQFF; DNA: TGTGCCAGCAGTCGACCCAATGAGCAGTTCTTC
size: NA; D: NA; V: TRBV6-6; J: TRBJ2-7; CDR3: CASSTGSSYEQYF; DNA: TGTGCCAGCAGTACAGGGAGCTCCTACGAGCAGTACTTC
size: NA; D: NA; V: TRBV27; J: TRBJ2-5; CDR3: CASSFGRTEPQYF; DNA: TGTGCCAGCAGTTTCGGCAGGACAGAGCCCCAGTACTTC
size: NA; D: TRBD1; V: TRBV4-1; J: TRBJ1-1; CDR3: CASSPGQGKAEAFF; DNA: TGCGCCAGCAGCCCTGGACAGGGGAAGGCTGAAGCTTTCTTT
size: NA; D: NA; V: TRBV7-8; J: TRBJ1-4; CDR3: CASSLGAGSPNEKLFF; DNA: TGTGCCAGCAGCTTAGGGGCCGGGAGCCCTAATGAAAAACTGTTTTTT
size: NA; D: NA; V: TRBV29-1; J: TRBJ1-5; CDR3: CSVDHGAGEPQHF; DNA: TGCAGCGTTGATCATGGGGCAGGCGAGCCCCAGCATTTT
size: NA; D: NA; V: TRBV4-1; J: TRBJ2-7; CDR3: CASSQEGGASYEQYF; DNA: TGCGCCAGCAGCCAAGAGGGCGGGGCATCCTACGAGCAGTACTTC
size: NA; D: NA; V: TRBV7-9; J: TRBJ1-2; CDR3: CASTKPGAGDYGYTF; DNA: TGTGCCAGCACCAAACCCGGGGCAGGGGACTATGGCTACACCTTC
size: NA; D: TRBD1; V: TRBV27; J: TRBJ1-1; CDR3: CASRTAGGDTEAFF; DNA: TGTGCCAGCCGAACTGCAGGGGGGGACACTGAAGCTTTCTTT
size: NA; D: NA; V: TRBV10-3; J: TRBJ2-7; CDR3: CAGRTPSSYEQYF; DNA: TGTGCCGGCCGGACCCCTTCCTCCTACGAGCAGTACTTC
size: NA; D: NA; V: TRBV5-1; J: TRBJ2-5; CDR3: CASSPLDVDPGRTQYF; DNA: TGCGCCAGCAGCCCACTGGATGTCGATCCCGGGAGGACCCAGTACTTC
size: NA; D: NA; V: TRBV27; J: TRBJ1-2; CDR3: CASSYLAGDYGYTF; DNA: TGTGCCAGCAGTTACCTTGCCGGTGACTATGGCTACACCTTC
size: once; D: NA; V: TRBV9; J: TRBJ1-2; CDR3: CASRDSRGGYTF; DNA: TGTGCCAGCAGGGACAGCCGGGGTGGCTACACCTTC
size: NA; D: NA; V: TRBV7-3; J: TRBJ1-1; CDR3: CASSLKAGMNTEAFF; DNA: TGTGCCAGCAGCTTAAAGGCGGGGATGAACACTGAAGCTTTCTTT
size: NA; D: TRBD1; V: TRBV12-3/TRBV12-4; J: TRBJ2-1; CDR3: CATDRDSRGNEQFF; DNA: TGTGCCACTGACCGGGACAGCCGAGGCAATGAGCAGTTCTTC
size: NA; D: NA; V: TRBV20-1; J: TRBJ2-7; CDR3: CSARRRDTSSYEQYF; DNA: TGCAGTGCGCGGCGTCGGGATACTAGCTCCTACGAGCAGTACTTC
size: NA; D: NA; V: TRBV12-3/TRBV12-4; J: TRBJ2-1; CDR3: CASSLDDNEQFF; DNA: TGTGCCAGCAGTTTAGATGACAATGAGCAGTTCTTC
size: NA; D: NA; V: TRBV19; J: TRBJ1-1; CDR3: CASSPSLLGTEAFF; DNA: TGTGCCAGTAGTCCGAGCCTCCTGGGCACTGAAGCTTTCTTT
size: once; D: NA; V: TRBV6-1; J: TRBJ2-4; CDR3: CASSRPSRRLAKNIQYF; DNA: TGTGCCAGCAGTCGACCCAGCCGAAGATTAGCCAAAAACATTCAGTACTTC